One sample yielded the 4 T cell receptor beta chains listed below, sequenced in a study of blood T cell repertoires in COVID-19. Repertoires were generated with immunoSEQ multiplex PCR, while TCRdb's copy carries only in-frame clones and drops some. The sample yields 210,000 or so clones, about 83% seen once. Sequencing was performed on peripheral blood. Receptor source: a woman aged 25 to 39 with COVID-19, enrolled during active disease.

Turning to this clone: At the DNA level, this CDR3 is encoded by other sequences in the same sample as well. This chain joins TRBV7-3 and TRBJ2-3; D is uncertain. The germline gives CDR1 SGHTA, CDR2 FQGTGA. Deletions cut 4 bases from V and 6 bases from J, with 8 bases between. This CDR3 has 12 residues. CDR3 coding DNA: TGTGCCAGCAGCTCAGGTGGGGATACGCAGTATTTT. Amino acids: CASSSGGDTQYF. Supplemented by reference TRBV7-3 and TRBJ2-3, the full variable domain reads GAGVSQTPSNKVTEKGKYVELRCDPISGHTALYWYRQSLGQGPEFLIYFQGTGAADDSGLPNDRFFAVRPEGSVSTLKIQRTERGDSAVYLCASSSGGDTQYFGPGTRLTVL.

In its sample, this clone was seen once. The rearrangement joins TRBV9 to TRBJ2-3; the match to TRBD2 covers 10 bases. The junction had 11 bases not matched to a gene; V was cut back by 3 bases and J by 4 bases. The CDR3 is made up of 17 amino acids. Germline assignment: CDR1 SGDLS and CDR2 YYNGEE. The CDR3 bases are TGTGCCAGCAGCGCCTATAGCGGGGGGCATCGGGCAGATACGCAGTATTTT. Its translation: CASSAYSGGHRADTQYF.

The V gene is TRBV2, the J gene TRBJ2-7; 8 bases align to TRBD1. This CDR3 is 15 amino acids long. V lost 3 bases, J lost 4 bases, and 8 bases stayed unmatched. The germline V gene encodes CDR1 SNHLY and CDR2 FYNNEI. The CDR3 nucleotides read TGTGCCAGCAGTGATAGACAGGGGTCAGGGTACGAGCAGTACTTC. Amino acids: CASSDRQGSGYEQYF.

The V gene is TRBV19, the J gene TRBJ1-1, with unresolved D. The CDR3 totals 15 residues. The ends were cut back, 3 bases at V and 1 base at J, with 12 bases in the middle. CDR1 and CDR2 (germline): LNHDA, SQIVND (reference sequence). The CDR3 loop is CASSMGGGPNTEAFF. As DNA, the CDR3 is TGTGCCAGTAGTATGGGTGGAGGGCCGAACACTGAAGCTTTCTTT. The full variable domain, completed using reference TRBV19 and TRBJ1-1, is DGGITQSPKYLFRKEGQNVTLSCEQNLNHDAMYWYRQDPGQGLRLIYYSQIVNDFQKGDIAEGYSVSREKKESFPLTVTSAQKNPTAFYLCASSMGGGPNTEAFFGQGTRLTVV.